The 32 T cell receptor beta chains presented below share a single source sample, sequenced in a study of blood T cell repertoires in COVID-19 (dated by TCRdb to about 2020). Libraries were prepared through the immunoSEQ multiplex PCR assay. Held by TCRdb, this immuneACCESS table contains in-frame sequences only and omits some clones. Under half of the omission traces to an unresolved V gene where checked; the cause of the rest is unknown. The sample table contains about 200,000 clones; only one count was recorded for approximately 78% of them. The ten biggest clones cover less than 6% of the sample. The material sequenced was peripheral blood. Receptors originate from a woman in her seventies with COVID-19, enrolled during active disease.

This clone was seen just once. This chain joins TRBV5-1 and TRBJ1-1, with D possibly matching TRBD1 (6 bases). The CDR3 length is 13 residues. With 0 bases removed from V and 5 bases from J, the gap between germline ends came to 8 bases. Per the germline V gene, CDR1 is SGHRS and CDR2 is YFSETQ. The DNA of the CDR3 is TGCGCCAGCAGCTTGGAAACAGGGACTGAAGCTTTCTTT. Its translation is CASSLETGTEAFF.

This clone was recorded a few times. This chain joins TRBV4-2 and TRBJ2-3; 13 nucleotides align to TRBD2. This CDR3 spans 16 amino acids. The germline gives CDR1 LGHNA, CDR2 YNFKEQ. V gave up 1 base and J gave up 8 bases; unmatched junction bases: 6. The CDR3 is CASSQGTSGSQGTQYF. The CDR3 DNA follows: TGTGCCAGCAGCCAAGGGACTAGCGGGAGTCAGGGTACGCAGTATTTT.

This rearrangement joins TRBV18 to TRBJ1-1, with D uncertain. Trimming removed 1 base from V and 1 base from J, with 4 bases in between. CDR3 length: 13 amino acids. Germline lookup yields CDR1 KGHSH and CDR2 LQKENI. CDR3 coding DNA: TGTGCCAGCTCACCACGGCAGAACACTGAAGCTTTCTTT. Amino acid sequence: CASSPRQNTEAFF.

V gene TRBV18 combines with J gene TRBJ2-7; D is possibly TRBD1 (5 bases). The CDR3 runs 15 residues. CDR1 is KGHSH, CDR2 LQKENI, per germline. V lost 6 bases, J lost 0 bases, and 15 bases lay in between. Written as DNA, the CDR3 is TGTGCCAGCTCCCCCAGGGAACAGGCCTCCTACGAGCAGTACTTC. Its protein product is CASSPREQASYEQYF.

The rearrangement uses TRBV3-1 (or the pseudogene TRBV3-2) and TRBJ2-3; 9 bases map to TRBD2. The V and J ends lost 4 bases and 0 bases, in that order; junction bases with no gene match: 5. Looked up from germline, CDR1 is LGHDT and CDR2 is YNNKEL (reference sequence). The length of the CDR3 is 16 residues. The CDR3 reads CASSPLAGASTDTQYF. The DNA of the CDR3 is TGTGCCAGCAGCCCATTAGCGGGGGCTAGCACAGATACGCAGTATTTT.

The chain couples TRBV2 to TRBJ2-7; 8 bases agree with TRBD1. The ends lost 5 bases at V and 3 bases at J; junction bases unmatched: 6. Germline V gene data show CDR1 as SNHLY and CDR2 as FYNNEI. CDR3 length: 14 amino acids. The CDR3 loop reads CASSNGGTGYEQYF. DNA of the CDR3: TGTGCCAGCAGTAACGGTGGGACAGGCTACGAGCAGTACTTC.

This chain connects TRBV5-1 to TRBJ2-1; TRBD2 matches 13 bases. Germline assignment: CDR1 SGHRS and CDR2 YFSETQ. This CDR3 is built from 19 residues. J gave up 0 bases and V 3 bases, and 9 bases lay outside the gene matches. The CDR3 DNA reads as TGCGCCAGCAGCTCACGGACTAGCGGGAGCCCCAGCTCCTACAATGAGCAGTTCTTC. Residues: CASSSRTSGSPSSYNEQFF.

This clone was recorded once. The chain uses TRBV30 and TRBJ2-2, with 8 bases lining up with TRBD2. With 0 bases clipped from V and 9 bases from J, the junction kept 9 bases outside the gene matches. Germline CDR1 is GTSNPN and CDR2 is SVGIG (reference sequence). The CDR3 is 15 amino acids. In nucleotides, the CDR3 is TGTGCCTGGAGTGTAGTAGGGACTAGGGGCCGGGAGCTGTTTTTT. Its protein product is CAWSVVGTRGRELFF.

This chain uses TRBV4-1 with TRBJ2-1; 8 bases are a match to TRBD1. Losses at the gene ends were 1 base for V and 0 bases for J; bases not matched to a gene: 17. Per germline, CDR1 MGHRA and CDR2 YSYEKL. The CDR3 covers 21 residues. The CDR3 here is CASSQGGQGGTLRSSYNEQFF. The CDR3 nucleotides read TGCGCCAGCAGCCAAGGAGGACAGGGTGGGACCCTTCGGAGCTCCTACAATGAGCAGTTCTTC.

V gene TRBV2 combines with J gene TRBJ1-5; the D is unclear. Trimming pared 6 bases from V and 4 bases from J, leaving 13 bases between. Germline loops: CDR1 SNHLY, CDR2 FYNNEI. This CDR3 is 14 amino acids long. The CDR3: CASSYAASNQPQHF. The CDR3 DNA follows: TGTGCCAGCAGCTATGCGGCCTCTAATCAGCCCCAGCATTTT.

This rearrangement joins TRBV27 to TRBJ2-7; D perhaps matches TRBD2 (6 bases). This CDR3 is 15 amino acids long. Per germline, CDR1 MNHEY and CDR2 SMNVEV (reference sequence). Trimming took 2 bases from V and 1 from J, leaving 12 bases between them. The CDR3 reads CASSLPGLSSYEQYF. CDR3 DNA: TGTGCCAGCAGTTTACCGGGACTTTCTTCCTACGAGCAGTACTTC.

The rearrangement links TRBV7-9 to TRBJ1-2; D remains ambiguous. The V gene lost 4 bases and the J gene lost 4 bases, with 13 bases spanning the gap. Germline V gives CDR1 SEHNR, CDR2 FQNEAQ (reference sequence). CDR3 length equals 14 residues. The CDR3 loop reads CASSSDASLYGYTF. The CDR3 coding sequence is TGTGCCAGCAGCTCGGACGCTAGCCTCTATGGCTACACCTTC.

The chain has TRBV9 and TRBJ2-1; 11 nucleotides agree with TRBD2. This CDR3 has 17 residues. Germline CDR1 and CDR2: SGDLS and YYNGEE. V lost 3 bases and J lost 9; bases outside the gene matches: 14. The CDR3 nucleotides are TGTGCCAGCAGCGCCCCCGGACTAGCGGGCCCCGGCAGTGAGCAGTTCTTC. Protein: CASSAPGLAGPGSEQFF.

CDR3 nucleotide sequence: TGTGCCAGCAGCCAGCCGGGACTAGCGGGAGGGGCGCAGTTCTTC. This codes for CASSQPGLAGGAQFF. This sequence joins TRBV5-5 and TRBJ2-1, with TRBD2 identical over 16 bases. The V segment lost 4 bases and the J segment 12 bases; nucleotides outside the gene matches: 7. The CDR3 consists of 15 residues. CDR1 and CDR2 from the germline V gene are SGHKS and YYEKEE (reference sequence).

This chain links TRBV28 with TRBJ2-1; 10 positions agree with TRBD2. The CDR3 extends over 15 amino acids. Germline V lookup: CDR1 MDHEN, CDR2 SYDVKM. V gave up 2 bases and J gave up 10 bases; unmatched junction bases: 8. The CDR3 spells CASSLGASGRKEQFF. CDR3 in DNA: TGTGCCAGCAGTTTAGGGGCTAGCGGGAGAAAAGAGCAGTTCTTC.

The gene calls are TRBV4-2 and TRBJ1-1; 9 bases match TRBD1. This CDR3 has 17 amino acids. Germline V gene data show CDR1 as LGHNA and CDR2 as YNFKEQ. V trimming: 2 bases; J trimming: 6 bases; junction bases outside the gene matches: 13. The CDR3 region has the DNA TGTGCCAGCAGCCAAATAAAAAACCGGGACAGGGAGTCTGAAGCTTTCTTT. Translation: CASSQIKNRDRESEAFF.

V and J are TRBV6-2 or TRBV6-3 and TRBJ2-2, with D unclear. Germline CDR1 reads MNHEY; CDR2 reads SVGEGT. The CDR3 has 15 residues. V lost 5 bases to trimming and J lost 3 bases, with 13 bases between them. The CDR3: CASSSAGSYTGELFF. The DNA for the CDR3 is TGTGCCAGCAGTAGCGCCGGCAGTTACACCGGGGAGCTGTTTTTT.

The genes are TRBV7-2 and TRBJ2-7; no definite D call. V lost 0 bases and J lost 5, with 11 bases in between. The CDR3 is 14 residues long. Germline values: CDR1 SGHTA, CDR2 FQGNSA. The CDR3 reads CASSLAGSLDEQYF. CDR3 DNA: TGTGCCAGCAGCTTAGCGGGCAGCCTCGACGAGCAGTACTTC.

This chain connects TRBV6-1 to TRBJ1-5; a possible D gene is TRBD1 (5 bases). Trimming left V 4 bases short and J 4 bases short, with 26 bases between. The germline gives CDR1 MNHNS, CDR2 SASEGT. The CDR3 runs to 19 residues. CDR3 amino acids: CASSGQPGLHGPPNQPQHF. The CDR3 DNA sequence: TGTGCCAGCAGTGGCCAGCCGGGACTCCACGGGCCACCTAATCAGCCCCAGCATTTT.

V usage is TRBV24-1 and J usage is TRBJ1-1; 7 bases line up with TRBD1. CDR1 is KGHDR, CDR2 SFDVKD, per germline. The CDR3 has 13 residues. Trimming at V came to 10 bases and at J to 1 base, leaving 5 bases not matched to a gene. CDR3 protein: CATEGQPNTEAFF. Here the CDR3 DNA reads TGTGCCACTGAGGGACAGCCGAACACTGAAGCTTTCTTT.

The chain combines TRBV24-1 with TRBJ2-3, with a tentative D call TRBD2 (5 bases). V dropped 5 bases and J dropped 1 base, with 15 bases sitting between them. Looked up from germline, CDR1 is KGHDR and CDR2 is SFDVKD. This CDR3 is 16 amino acids long. In nucleotides, the CDR3 is TGTGCCACCAGTGCCCCCGAAGAGGGCGGCACAGATACGCAGTATTTT. This gives the protein CATSAPEEGGTDTQYF.

V and J are TRBV6-5 and TRBJ1-4; a weak D match, TRBD1 (5 bases). CDR3 length: 15 residues. Germline assignment: CDR1 MNHEY and CDR2 SVGAGI. V dropped 8 bases and J dropped 2 bases, with 15 bases sitting between them. Here the CDR3 DNA reads TGTGCCAGCGGGAGGGACCCGGGGACTAATGAAAAACTGTTTTTT. This encodes CASGRDPGTNEKLFF.

The chain couples TRBV7-6 to TRBJ2-3, with D possibly being TRBD2 (6 bases). V lost 0 bases and J 0 bases, leaving 7 bases between the germline ends. The CDR3 has 15 residues. Germline CDR1 SGHVS, CDR2 FNYEAQ. CDR3 in DNA: TGTGCCAGCAGCTTAGCGGCGGGAAGCACAGATACGCAGTATTTT. Residues: CASSLAAGSTDTQYF. Complete variable domain (other parts from reference TRBV7-6 and TRBJ2-3): GAGVSQSPRYKVTKRGQDVALRCDPISGHVSLYWYRQALGQGPEFLTYFNYEAQQDKSGLPNDRFSAERPEGSISTLTIQRTEQRDSAMYRCASSLAAGSTDTQYFGPGTRLTVL.

V is TRBV10-3 and J is TRBJ1-2, with a possible D match to TRBD1 (5 bases). Per the germline V gene, CDR1 is ENHRY and CDR2 is SYGVKD. V dropped 0 bases and J dropped 4 bases, with 12 bases sitting between them. This CDR3 has 15 residues. The CDR3 loop reads CAISESKDIIYGYTF. CDR3 in DNA: TGTGCCATCAGTGAGTCGAAGGACATAATCTATGGCTACACCTTC.

The chain uses TRBV5-1 and TRBJ1-1; TRBD1 is a possible D gene (6 bases). The length of the CDR3 is 13 residues. Germline V CDR1 and CDR2: SGHRS, YFSETQ. V shed 4 bases and J shed 4 bases, with 11 bases lying between them. CDR3 loop: CASSPTGRTEAFF. CDR3 in DNA: TGCGCCAGCAGCCCGACAGGACGCACTGAAGCTTTCTTT.

The V gene is TRBV4-3, the J gene TRBJ1-3, with a weak D call TRBD1 (5 bases). The CDR3 extends over 15 amino acids. Germline-derived CDR1 and CDR2 are LGHNA and YSLEER. Trimming took off 4 bases at V and 3 bases at J, with 13 bases between the two ends. CDR3 in DNA: TGCGCCAGCAGCCCCCGACTGGGGGGTGGAAACACCATATATTTT. Amino acids: CASSPRLGGGNTIYF.

The CDR3: CASSEHQGLAGAHEQYF. The CDR3 bases are TGTGCCAGTAGTGAACACCAGGGACTAGCGGGAGCCCACGAGCAGTACTTC. The chain employs TRBV19 and TRBJ2-7, with 14 bases fitting TRBD2. Germline CDR1 and CDR2: LNHDA and SQIVND (reference sequence). The length of the CDR3 is 17 residues. V trimming: 5 bases; J trimming: 5 bases; junction bases outside the gene matches: 11.

The rearrangement links TRBV28 to TRBJ1-5; D is perhaps TRBD1 (6 bases). Per the germline V gene, CDR1 is MDHEN and CDR2 is SYDVKM. CDR3 length: 15 amino acids. V lost 6 bases to trimming and J lost 1 base, with 13 bases between them. For the CDR3, the DNA is TGTGCCAGCAGGTCTCCCACAGGGAGCAATCAGCCCCAGCATTTT. Protein sequence: CASRSPTGSNQPQHF.

V usage is TRBV7-9 and J usage is TRBJ1-2; TRBD1 matches 7 bases. Germline V gene sequence: CDR1 SEHNR, CDR2 FQNEAQ (reference sequence). The junction had 8 bases not matched to a gene; V was cut back by 5 bases and J by 5 bases. The CDR3 extends over 14 amino acids. CDR3 nucleotides: TGTGCCAGCAGCCGTGAGGGACAGTCTTATGGCTACACCTTC. This codes for CASSREGQSYGYTF.

The CDR3 coding sequence is TGTGCCAGCAGCCCTGGAGGGGTGAACACTGAAGCTTTCTTT. Amino acid sequence: CASSPGGVNTEAFF. The chain couples TRBV7-2 to TRBJ1-1, with TRBD1 as a possible D gene (5 bases). This CDR3 has 14 amino acids. V was cut by 5 bases and J by 0 bases, with 10 bases left in between. Germline CDR1 reads SGHTA; CDR2 reads FQGNSA.

The chain combines TRBV3-1 (or the pseudogene TRBV3-2) with TRBJ2-7, with a weak D call TRBD2 (6 bases). Deletions cut 2 bases from V and 7 bases from J, with 12 bases between. The V gene's germline CDR1 is LGHDT and CDR2 YNNKEL (reference sequence). The CDR3 spans 13 residues. The CDR3 DNA reads as TGTGCCAGCAGCCAAAATTGGGGACTGGAGCAGTACTTC. This encodes CASSQNWGLEQYF.

This chain links TRBV19 with TRBJ2-3; 9 bases agree with TRBD1. The J segment lost 2 bases and the V segment lost 6 bases, leaving 9 bases of the junction unmatched. The CDR3 is 16 residues long. Germline V gene lookup returns CDR1 LNHDA and CDR2 SQIVND (reference sequence). CDR3 nucleotide sequence: TGTGCCAGTAGACTCTCGGGACAGGGACTCACAGATACGCAGTATTTT. This gives the protein CASRLSGQGLTDTQYF.